This T cell receptor (beta chain) appears in the sequencing data of a study of Ad26.COV2.S vaccination and SARS-CoV-2 variants. Study context: Intramuscular Ad26.COV2.S at 5x10^10 or 1x10^11 viral particles.

Study-wide findings and caveats: It was found that vaccine and placebo recipients had similar non-spike TCR breadth. Spike-specific TCR breadth ran higher among vaccine recipients than placebo recipients. Reported findings describe substantial breadth in spike-specific CD8+ and CD4+ T cell responses following vaccination.

The treatment is: roughly 19 received Ad26.COV2.S at low or high dose, single or two shots; roughly 5 received placebo; per-sample allocation not given. The study sampled participants on day 63 after the first vaccine or placebo injection. A word on this clone: Its specificity is not known.

The protocol was immunoSEQ multiplex PCR, while the TCRdb copy is restricted to in-frame clones and leaves out a portion. The repertoire consists of over 350,000 clones, with around 85% occurring once and the leading ten covering more than 3%. V lost 3 bases to trimming and J lost 5 bases; unmatched junction nucleotides: 5. Germline CDR1 SGHNT, CDR2 YYREEE (reference sequence). This CDR3 is built from 14 residues. This receptor was obtained from a person between 18 and 60 years old who received the Ad26.COV2.S COVID-19 vaccine or a placebo. Sequences were derived from peripheral blood, sampled in a trial of Ad26.COV2.S vaccine versus placebo. The genes are TRBV5-4 and TRBJ1-1; 9 bases line up with TRBD1. The CDR3 loop is CASSSTGGVTEAFF. CDR3 nucleotide sequence: TGTGCCAGCAGCTCTACAGGGGGCGTGACTGAAGCTTTCTTT.